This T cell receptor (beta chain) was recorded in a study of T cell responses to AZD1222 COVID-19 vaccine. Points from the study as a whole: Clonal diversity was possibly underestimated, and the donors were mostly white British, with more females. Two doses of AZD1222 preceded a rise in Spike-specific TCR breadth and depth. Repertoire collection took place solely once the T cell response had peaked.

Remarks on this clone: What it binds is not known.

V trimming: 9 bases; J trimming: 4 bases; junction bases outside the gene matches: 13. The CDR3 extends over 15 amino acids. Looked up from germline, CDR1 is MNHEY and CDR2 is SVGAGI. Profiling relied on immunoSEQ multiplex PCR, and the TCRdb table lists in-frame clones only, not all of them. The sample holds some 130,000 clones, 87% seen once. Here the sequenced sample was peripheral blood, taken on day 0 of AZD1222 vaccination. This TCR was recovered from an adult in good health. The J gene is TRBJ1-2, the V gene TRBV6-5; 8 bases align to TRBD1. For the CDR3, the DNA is TGTGCCAGTACCCCCTCCGGAACAGGGGGCTATGGCTACACCTTC. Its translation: CASTPSGTGGYGYTF.